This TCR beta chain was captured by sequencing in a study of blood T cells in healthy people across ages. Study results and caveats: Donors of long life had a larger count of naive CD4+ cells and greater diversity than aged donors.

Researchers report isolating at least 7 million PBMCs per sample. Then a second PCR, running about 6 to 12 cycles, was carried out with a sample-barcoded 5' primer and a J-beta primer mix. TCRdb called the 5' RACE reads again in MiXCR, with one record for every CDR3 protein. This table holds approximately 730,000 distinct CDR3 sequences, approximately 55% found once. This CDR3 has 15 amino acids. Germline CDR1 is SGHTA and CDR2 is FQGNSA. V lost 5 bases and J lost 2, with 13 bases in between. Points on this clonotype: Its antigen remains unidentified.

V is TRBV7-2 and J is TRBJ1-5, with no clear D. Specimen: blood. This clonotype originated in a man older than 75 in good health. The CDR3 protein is CASSPDREGNQPQHF. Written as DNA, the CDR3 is TGTGCCAGCAGCCCCGATCGGGAAGGCAATCAGCCCCAGCATTTT.